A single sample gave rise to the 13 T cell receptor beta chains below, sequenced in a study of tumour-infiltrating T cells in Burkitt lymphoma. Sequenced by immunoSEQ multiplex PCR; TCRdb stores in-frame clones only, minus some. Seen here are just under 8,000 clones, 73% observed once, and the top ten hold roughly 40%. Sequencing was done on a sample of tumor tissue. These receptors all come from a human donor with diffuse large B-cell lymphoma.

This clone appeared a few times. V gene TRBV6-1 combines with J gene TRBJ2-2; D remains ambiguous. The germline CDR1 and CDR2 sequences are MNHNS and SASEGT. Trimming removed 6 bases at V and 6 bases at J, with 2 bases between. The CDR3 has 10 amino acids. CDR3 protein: CASRAGELFF. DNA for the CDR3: TGTGCCAGCAGAGCCGGGGAGCTGTTTTTT.

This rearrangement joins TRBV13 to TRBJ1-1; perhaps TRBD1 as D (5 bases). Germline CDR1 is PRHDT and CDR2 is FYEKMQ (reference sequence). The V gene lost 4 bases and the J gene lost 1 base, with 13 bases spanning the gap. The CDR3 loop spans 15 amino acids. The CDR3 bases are TGTGCCAGCAGCTCGCCGTTGGGACCGAACACTGAAGCTTTCTTT. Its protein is CASSSPLGPNTEAFF.

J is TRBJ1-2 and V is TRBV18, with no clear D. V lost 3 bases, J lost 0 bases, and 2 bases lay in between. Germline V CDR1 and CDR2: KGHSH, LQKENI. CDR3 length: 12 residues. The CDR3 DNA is TGTGCCAGCTCACCGACTAACTATGGCTACACCTTC. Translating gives CASSPTNYGYTF.

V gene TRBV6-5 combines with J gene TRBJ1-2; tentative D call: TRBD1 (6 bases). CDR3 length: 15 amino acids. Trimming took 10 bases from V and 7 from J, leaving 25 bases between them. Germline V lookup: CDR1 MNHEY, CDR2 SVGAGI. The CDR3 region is CATTNRPGQLGGYTF. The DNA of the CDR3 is TGTGCCACCACGAACCGCCCCGGACAGTTGGGTGGCTACACCTTC.

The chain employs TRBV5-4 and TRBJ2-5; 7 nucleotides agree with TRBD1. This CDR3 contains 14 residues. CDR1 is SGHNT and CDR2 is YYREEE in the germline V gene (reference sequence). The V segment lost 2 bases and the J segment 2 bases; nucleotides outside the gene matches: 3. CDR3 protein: CASSFDRVQETQYF. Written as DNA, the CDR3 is TGTGCCAGCAGCTTCGACAGGGTACAAGAGACCCAGTACTTC.

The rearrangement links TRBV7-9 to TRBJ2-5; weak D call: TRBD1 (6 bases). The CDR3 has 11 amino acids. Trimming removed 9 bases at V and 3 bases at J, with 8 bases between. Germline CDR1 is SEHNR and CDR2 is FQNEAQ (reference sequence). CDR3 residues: CASNREETQYF. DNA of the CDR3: TGTGCCAGTAACAGGGAAGAGACCCAGTACTTC.

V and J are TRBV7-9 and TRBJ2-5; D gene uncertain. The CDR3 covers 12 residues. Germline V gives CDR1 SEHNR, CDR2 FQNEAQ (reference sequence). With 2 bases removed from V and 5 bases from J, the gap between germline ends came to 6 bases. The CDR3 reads CASSLSPETQYF. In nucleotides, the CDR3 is TGTGCCAGCAGCTTAAGTCCGGAGACCCAGTACTTC.

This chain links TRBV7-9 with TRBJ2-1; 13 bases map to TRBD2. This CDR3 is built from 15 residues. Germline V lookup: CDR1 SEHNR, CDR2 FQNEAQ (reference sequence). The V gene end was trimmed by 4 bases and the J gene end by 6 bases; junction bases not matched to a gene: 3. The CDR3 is CASSSLAGGPNEQFF. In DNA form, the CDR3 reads TGTGCCAGCAGCTCACTAGCGGGGGGGCCCAATGAGCAGTTCTTC.

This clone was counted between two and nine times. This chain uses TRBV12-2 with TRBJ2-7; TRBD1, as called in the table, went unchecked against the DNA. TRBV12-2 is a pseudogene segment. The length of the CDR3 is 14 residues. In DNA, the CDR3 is TGTGCAAGTCGCCTACGACAGGGGTGGAACGAGCAGTACTTC. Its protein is CASRLRQGWNEQYF.

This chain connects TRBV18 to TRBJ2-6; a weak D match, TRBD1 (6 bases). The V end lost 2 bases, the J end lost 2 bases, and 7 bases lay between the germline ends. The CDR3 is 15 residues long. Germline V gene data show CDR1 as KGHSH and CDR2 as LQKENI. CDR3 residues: CASSPSGAGANVLTF. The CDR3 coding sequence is TGTGCCAGCTCACCATCAGGGGCTGGGGCCAACGTCCTGACTTTC.

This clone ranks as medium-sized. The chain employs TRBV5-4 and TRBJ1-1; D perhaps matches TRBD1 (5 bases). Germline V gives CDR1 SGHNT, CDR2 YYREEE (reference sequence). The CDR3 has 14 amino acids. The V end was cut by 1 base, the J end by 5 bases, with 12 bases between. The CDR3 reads CASSLLDSRTEAFF. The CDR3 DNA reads TGTGCCAGCAGCTTGCTTGACAGCAGGACTGAAGCTTTCTTT.

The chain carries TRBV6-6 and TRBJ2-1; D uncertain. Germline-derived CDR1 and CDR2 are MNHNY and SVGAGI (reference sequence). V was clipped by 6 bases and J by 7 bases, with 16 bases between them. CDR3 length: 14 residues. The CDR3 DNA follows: TGTGCCAGCAGCTCCCAAAGGGTGGGGAATGAGCAGTTCTTC. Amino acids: CASSSQRVGNEQFF.

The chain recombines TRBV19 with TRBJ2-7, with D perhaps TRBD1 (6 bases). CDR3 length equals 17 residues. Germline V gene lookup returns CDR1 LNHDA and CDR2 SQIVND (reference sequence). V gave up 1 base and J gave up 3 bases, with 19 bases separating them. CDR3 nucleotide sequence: TGTGCCAGTAGTATAGCGGCCGGGATAGGGGGATTCTACGAGCAGTACTTC. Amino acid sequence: CASSIAAGIGGFYEQYF.